This is a list of T cell receptor beta chains from one sample in a study of control samples from healthy donors and cancer patients. TCRdb keeps only in-frame clones here, not all; method: immunoSEQ multiplex PCR. The table includes some 120,000 clones, under 95% detected once. Input material: PBMCs. The receptors come from a man in his forties or fifties with head and neck cancer. Both conserved end residues are trimmed from each CDR3. Some rows mark clone size as missing; the rest say once, few, many or name a class of expanded clone.

clone_size v_call cdr3_aa
. TRBV7-2 ASSLGLVETQY
. TRBV7-9 ASRVQPYPEAF
. TRBV7-9 ASSTTGRYEQY
. TRBV11-2 ASSLDPRIGYGYT
. TRBV28 ASTPAGLEKLF
. TRBV3-1/TRBV3-2 ASKGERYTEAF
. TRBV4-3 ASSQDFWGPNNEQF
once TRBV9 ASSELPQTDTQY
. TRBV19 ASSIRGDQPQH
once TRBV4-1 ASSLAASLVSYEQY
. TRBV6-6 ASNARTGGVNTEAF
. TRBV15 ATSRVPTDTNEKLF
. TRBV4-1 ASSQVGGWENIQY
. TRBV7-9 ASTTTTSGIFLSTDTQY
once TRBV28 ASGAIGGYT
. TRBV9 ASSVALRGGAGELF
. TRBV24-1 ATSSHGQPQH
. TRBV19 ASTDGRMDNSPLH
. TRBV6-5 ASSYSASSGYEQY
. TRBV23-1 ASSQSDLSTQY
once TRBV6-5 ASSPADSTPYGYT
. TRBV11-2 ASSFGPGSTDQPQH
few TRBV18 ASSPPRWFYGYT
. TRBV7-2 ASSYIPVTASNQPQH
. TRBV7-9 ASSFGQGNTEAF
. TRBV4-3 ASSPTGGSGHGYT
. TRBV24-1 ATSPGGRGGTDTQY
. TRBV28 ASSLRWGSETQY
. TRBV6-5 ASSYGDLQETQY